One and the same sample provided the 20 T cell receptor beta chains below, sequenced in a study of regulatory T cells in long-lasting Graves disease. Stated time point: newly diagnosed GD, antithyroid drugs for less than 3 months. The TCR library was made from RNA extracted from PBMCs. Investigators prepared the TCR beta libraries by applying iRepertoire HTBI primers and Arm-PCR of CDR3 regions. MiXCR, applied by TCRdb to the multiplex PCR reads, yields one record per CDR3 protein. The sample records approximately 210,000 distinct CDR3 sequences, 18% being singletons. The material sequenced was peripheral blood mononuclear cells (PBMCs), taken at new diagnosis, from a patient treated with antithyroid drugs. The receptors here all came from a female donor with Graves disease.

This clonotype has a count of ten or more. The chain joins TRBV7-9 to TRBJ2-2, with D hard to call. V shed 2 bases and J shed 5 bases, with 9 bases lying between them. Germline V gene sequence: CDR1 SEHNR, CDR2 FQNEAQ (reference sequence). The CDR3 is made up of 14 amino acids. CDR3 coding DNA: TGTGCCAGCAGCTTAATGTGGGGTACCGGGGAGCTGTTTTTT. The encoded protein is CASSLMWGTGELFF.

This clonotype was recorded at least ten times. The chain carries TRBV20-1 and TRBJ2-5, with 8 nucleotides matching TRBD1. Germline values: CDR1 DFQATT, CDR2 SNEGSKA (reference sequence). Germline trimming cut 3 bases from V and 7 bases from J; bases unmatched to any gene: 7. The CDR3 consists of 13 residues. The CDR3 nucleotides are TGCAGTGCTAGGCAGGCAGGGGGCTTGACCCAGTACTTC. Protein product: CSARQAGGLTQYF.

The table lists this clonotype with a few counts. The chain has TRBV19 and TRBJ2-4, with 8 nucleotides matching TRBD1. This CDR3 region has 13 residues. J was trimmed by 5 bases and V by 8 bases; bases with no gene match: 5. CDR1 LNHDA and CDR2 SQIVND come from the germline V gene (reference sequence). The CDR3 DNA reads TGTGCCAGTGGTCCGGACAGGGAAAACATTCAGTACTTC. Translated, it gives CASGPDRENIQYF.

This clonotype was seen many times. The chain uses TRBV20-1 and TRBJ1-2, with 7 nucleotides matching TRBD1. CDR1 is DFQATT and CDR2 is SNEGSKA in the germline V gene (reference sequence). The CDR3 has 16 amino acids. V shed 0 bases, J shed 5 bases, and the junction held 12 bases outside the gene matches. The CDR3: CSARDPPKGAKYGYTF. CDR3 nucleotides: TGCAGTGCTAGAGACCCCCCGAAGGGGGCGAAGTATGGCTACACCTTC.

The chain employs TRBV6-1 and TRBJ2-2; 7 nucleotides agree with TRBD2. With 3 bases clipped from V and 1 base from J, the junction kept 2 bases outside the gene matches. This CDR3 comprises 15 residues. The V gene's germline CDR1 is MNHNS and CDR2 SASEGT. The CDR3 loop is CASSDAGENTGELFF. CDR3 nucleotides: TGTGCCAGCAGTGACGCGGGAGAGAACACCGGGGAGCTGTTTTTT.

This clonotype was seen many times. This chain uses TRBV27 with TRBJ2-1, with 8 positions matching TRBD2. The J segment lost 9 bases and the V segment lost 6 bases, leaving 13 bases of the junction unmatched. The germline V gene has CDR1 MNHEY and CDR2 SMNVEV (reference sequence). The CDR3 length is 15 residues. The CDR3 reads CASSRKSGSKGEQFF. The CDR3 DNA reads TGTGCCAGCAGCCGAAAGAGCGGGAGTAAGGGTGAGCAGTTCTTC.

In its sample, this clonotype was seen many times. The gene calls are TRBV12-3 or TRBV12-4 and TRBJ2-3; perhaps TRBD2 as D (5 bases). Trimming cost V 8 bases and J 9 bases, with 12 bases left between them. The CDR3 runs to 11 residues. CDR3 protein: CASGRSGTQYF. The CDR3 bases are TGTGCCAGCGGACGTTCGGGGACGCAGTATTTT.

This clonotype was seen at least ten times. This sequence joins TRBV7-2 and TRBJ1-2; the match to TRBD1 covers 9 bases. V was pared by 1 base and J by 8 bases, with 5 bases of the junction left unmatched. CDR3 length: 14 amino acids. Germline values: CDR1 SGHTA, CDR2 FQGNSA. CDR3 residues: CASSLGGTGRGYTF. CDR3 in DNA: TGTGCCAGCAGCTTAGGCGGGACAGGGAGAGGCTACACCTTC.

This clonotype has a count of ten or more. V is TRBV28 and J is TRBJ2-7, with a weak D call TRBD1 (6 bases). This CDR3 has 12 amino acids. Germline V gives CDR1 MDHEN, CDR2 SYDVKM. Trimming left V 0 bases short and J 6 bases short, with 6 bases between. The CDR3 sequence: CASSLWGAEQYF. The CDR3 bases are TGTGCCAGCAGTTTATGGGGGGCCGAGCAGTACTTC.

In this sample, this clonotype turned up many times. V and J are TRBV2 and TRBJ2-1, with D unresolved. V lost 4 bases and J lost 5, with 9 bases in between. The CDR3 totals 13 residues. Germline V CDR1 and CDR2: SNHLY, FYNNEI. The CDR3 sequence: CASSGLVDNEQFF. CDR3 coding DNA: TGTGCCAGCAGTGGTCTCGTGGACAATGAGCAGTTCTTC. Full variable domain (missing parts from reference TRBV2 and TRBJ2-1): EPEVTQTPSHQVTQMGQEVILRCVPISNHLYFYWYRQILGQKVEFLVSFYNNEISEKSEIFDDQFSVERPDGSNFTLKIRSTKLEDSAMYFCASSGLVDNEQFFGPGTRLTVL.

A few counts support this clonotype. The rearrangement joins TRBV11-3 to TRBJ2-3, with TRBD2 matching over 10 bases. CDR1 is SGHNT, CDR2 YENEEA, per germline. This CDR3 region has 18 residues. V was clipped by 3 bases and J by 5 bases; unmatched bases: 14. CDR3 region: CASSFPGLSGRDGDTQYF. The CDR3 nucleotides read TGTGCCAGCAGCTTCCCGGGGTTAAGCGGGAGGGATGGAGATACGCAGTATTTT.

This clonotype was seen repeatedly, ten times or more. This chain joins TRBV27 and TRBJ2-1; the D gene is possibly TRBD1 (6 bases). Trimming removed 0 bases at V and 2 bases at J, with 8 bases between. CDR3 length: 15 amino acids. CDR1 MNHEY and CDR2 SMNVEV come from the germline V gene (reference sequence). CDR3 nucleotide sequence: TGTGCCAGCAGTTTATCCGGGACACCCTACAATGAGCAGTTCTTC. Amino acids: CASSLSGTPYNEQFF.

CDR3 coding DNA: TGTGCCAGCAGCTTATGGCCCCGGCCAGGACAATACAATGAGCAGTTCTTC. Translating gives CASSLWPRPGQYNEQFF. The chain carries TRBV2 and TRBJ2-1; D may be TRBD1 (5 bases). The germline CDR1 and CDR2 sequences are SNHLY and FYNNEI. V was trimmed by 6 bases and J by 4 bases, leaving 22 bases between them. The CDR3 has 17 amino acids.

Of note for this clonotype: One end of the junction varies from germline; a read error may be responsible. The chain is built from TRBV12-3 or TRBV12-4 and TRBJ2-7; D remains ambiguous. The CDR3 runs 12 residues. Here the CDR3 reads CAGSSGQDEQYF. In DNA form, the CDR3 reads TGTGCCGGCAGCTCTGGGCAGGACGAGCAGTACTTC.

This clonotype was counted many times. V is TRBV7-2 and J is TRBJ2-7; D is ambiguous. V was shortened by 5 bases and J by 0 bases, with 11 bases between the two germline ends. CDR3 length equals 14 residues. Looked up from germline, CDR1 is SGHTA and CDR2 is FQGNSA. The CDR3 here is CASSGSHSSYEQYF. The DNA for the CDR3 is TGTGCCAGCAGCGGAAGTCATAGCTCCTACGAGCAGTACTTC.

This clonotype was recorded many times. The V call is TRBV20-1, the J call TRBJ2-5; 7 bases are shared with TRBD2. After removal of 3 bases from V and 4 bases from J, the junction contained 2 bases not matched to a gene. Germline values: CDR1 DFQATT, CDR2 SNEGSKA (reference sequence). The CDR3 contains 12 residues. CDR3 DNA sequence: TGCAGTGCTAGTGTAGCGGGAGAGACCCAGTACTTC. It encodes CSASVAGETQYF.

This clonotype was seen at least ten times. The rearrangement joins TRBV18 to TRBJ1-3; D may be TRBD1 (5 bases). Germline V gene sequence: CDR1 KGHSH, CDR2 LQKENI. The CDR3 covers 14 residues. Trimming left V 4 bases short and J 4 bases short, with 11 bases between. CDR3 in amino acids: CASSLGTDGNTIYF. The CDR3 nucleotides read TGTGCCAGCTCACTCGGGACGGACGGAAACACCATATATTTT.

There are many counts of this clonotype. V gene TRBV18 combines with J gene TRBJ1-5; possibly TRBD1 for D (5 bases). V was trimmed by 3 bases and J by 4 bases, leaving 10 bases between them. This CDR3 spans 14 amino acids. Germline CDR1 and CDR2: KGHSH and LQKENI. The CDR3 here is CASSPRDGNQPQHF. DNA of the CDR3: TGTGCCAGCTCACCCCGGGACGGGAATCAGCCCCAGCATTTT.

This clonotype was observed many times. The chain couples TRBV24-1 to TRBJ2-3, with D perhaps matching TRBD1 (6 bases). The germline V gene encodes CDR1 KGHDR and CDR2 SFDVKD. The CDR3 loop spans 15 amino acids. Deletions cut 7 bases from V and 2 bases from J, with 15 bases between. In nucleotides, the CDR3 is TGTGCCACCAGCCCGGTGGACAGACCCACAGATACGCAGTATTTT. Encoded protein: CATSPVDRPTDTQYF.

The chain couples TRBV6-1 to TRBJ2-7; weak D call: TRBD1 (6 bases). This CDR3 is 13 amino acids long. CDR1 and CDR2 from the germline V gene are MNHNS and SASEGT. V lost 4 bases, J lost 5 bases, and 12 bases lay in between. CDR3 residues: CASSGSTGHEQYF. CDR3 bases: TGTGCCAGCAGTGGAAGCACAGGGCACGAGCAGTACTTC.